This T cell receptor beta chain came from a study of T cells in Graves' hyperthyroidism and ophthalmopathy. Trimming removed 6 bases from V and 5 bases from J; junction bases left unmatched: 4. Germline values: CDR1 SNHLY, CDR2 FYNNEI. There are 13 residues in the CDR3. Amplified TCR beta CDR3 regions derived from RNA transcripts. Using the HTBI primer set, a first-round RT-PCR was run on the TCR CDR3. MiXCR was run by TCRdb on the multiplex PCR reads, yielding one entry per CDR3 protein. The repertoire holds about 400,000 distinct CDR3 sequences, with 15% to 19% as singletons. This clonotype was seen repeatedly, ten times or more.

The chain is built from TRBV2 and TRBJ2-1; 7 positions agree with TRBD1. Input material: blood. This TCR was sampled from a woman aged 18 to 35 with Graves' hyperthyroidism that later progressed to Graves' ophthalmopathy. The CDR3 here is CASRNRGHNEQFF. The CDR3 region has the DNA TGTGCCAGCAGGAACAGGGGTCACAATGAGCAGTTCTTC.